A single T cell receptor (beta chain) is shown here with its context. What it recognizes is unknown. Unmatched junction bases numbered 1, after V lost 2 bases and J lost 5 bases. The CDR3 is made up of 13 amino acids. Germline CDR1 reads MNHEY; CDR2 reads SMNVEV (reference sequence). This sample stems from a study of somatic mutations in cytotoxic T cells in rheumatoid arthritis. Broader study findings: The CD8+ clonality of rheumatoid arthritis patients increased with age, whereas that of healthy controls did not.

Authors' data handling: Matching published virus-specific TCRB sequences was rare for patient CD8+ clones that were larger than 1%. Some clones are missing from TCRdb's copy, which holds only in-frame ones; the method was immunoSEQ multiplex PCR. The DNA was the basis for D and trimming; V, J and clone size are from that table. This sample carries roughly 30,000 clones, 70% to 90% of them seen once, and the ten largest clones take 9.4%. Flow cytometry was used to check the purity of CD4+ and CD8+ cells, which had been isolated by positive magnetic bead selection. The chain uses TRBV27 and TRBJ1-2, with 8 nucleotides matching TRBD1. Sequences were obtained from CD8+ T cells sorted from blood. This clonotype was obtained from an adult with rheumatoid arthritis. CDR3 loop: CASSLGTGYGYTF. Here the CDR3 DNA reads TGTGCCAGCAGTTTAGGGACAGGTTATGGCTACACCTTC.